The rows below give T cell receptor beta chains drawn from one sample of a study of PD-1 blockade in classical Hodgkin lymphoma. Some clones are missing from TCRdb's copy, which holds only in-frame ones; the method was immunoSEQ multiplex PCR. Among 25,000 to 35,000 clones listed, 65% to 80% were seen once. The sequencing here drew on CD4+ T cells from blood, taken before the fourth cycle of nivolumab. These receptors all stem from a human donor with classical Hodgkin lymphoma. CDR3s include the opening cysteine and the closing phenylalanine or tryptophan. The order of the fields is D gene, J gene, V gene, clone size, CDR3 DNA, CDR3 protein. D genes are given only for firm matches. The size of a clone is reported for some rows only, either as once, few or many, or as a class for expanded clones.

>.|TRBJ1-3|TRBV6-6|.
TGTGCCAGCAGTAGCGTTCCTGCCTCCTCTGGAAACACCATATATTTT
CASSSVPASSGNTIYF
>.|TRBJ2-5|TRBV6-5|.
TGTGCCAGCAGGACTAGGGCAGAGACCCAGTACTTC
CASRTRAETQYF
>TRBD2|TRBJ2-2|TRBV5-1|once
TGCGCCAGCAGCTTGGGGACTAGCGGGGGAACCGGGGAGCTGTTTTTT
CASSLGTSGGTGELFF
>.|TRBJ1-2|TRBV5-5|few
TGTGCCAGCAGCTTGGCCGCAGGCACTAACTATGGCTACACCTTC
CASSLAAGTNYGYTF
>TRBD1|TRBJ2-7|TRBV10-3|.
TGTGCCATCAGAGACAGGGCTTTCTCCTACGAGCAGTACTTC
CAIRDRAFSYEQYF
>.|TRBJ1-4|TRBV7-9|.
TGTGCCAGCAGCCCGGGAGTCGTTGCAACTAATGAAAAACTGTTTTTT
CASSPGVVATNEKLFF
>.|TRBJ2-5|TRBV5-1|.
TGCGCCAGCAGCCCGGAGGGGTCGGGGGAAGAGACCCAGTACTTC
CASSPEGSGEETQYF
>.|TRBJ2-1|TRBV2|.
TGTGCCAGCAGTGGGATGACTAGTCGCAATGAGCAGTTCTTC
CASSGMTSRNEQFF
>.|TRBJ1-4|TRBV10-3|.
TGTGCCGTCGCGTCAGGGACAACTAATGAAAAACTGTTTTTT
CAVASGTTNEKLFF
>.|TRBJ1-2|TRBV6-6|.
TGTGCCAGCAGTTACACGAGGGTCTTGGGCTACACCTTC
CASSYTRVLGYTF
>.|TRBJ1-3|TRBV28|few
TGTGCCAGCAGCCTGACAATCCTTCTTGGGAACACCATATATTTT
CASSLTILLGNTIYF
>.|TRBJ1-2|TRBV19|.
TGTGCCAGTAGTAGCGGGGAAGGGTATGGCTACACCTTC
CASSSGEGYGYTF
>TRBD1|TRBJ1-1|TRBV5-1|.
TGCGCCAGCAGCTCACAGGACAGGGGGCTTACTGAAGCTTTCTTT
CASSSQDRGLTEAFF
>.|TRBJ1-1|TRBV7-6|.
TGTGCCAGCAGCCTCCGTCGAGGCACTGAAGCTTTCTTT
CASSLRRGTEAFF
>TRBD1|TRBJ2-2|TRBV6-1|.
TGTGCCAGCAGTGAATCATTCAGGGGGTACGGGGAGCTGTTTTTT
CASSESFRGYGELFF
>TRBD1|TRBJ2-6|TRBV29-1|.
TGCAGCGTTGTCCGGACAGGGGTATCTGGGGCCAACGTCCTGACTTTC
CSVVRTGVSGANVLTF
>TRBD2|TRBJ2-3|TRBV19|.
TGTGCCAGTAGTATCTCTAGCGGGACCCGCACAGATACGCAGTATTTT
CASSISSGTRTDTQYF
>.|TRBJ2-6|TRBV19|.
TGTGCCAGTAAACGAGGGGACCGCTCTGGGGCCAACGTCCTGACTTTC
CASKRGDRSGANVLTF
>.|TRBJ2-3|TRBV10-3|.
TGTGCCATCAGTGAGGGGGATACGCAGTATTTT
CAISEGDTQYF
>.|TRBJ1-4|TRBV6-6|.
TGTGCCAGCAGTAGTTTCGAAAAACTGTTTTTT
CASSSFEKLFF
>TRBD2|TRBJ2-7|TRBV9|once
TGTGCCAGCAGCGTAGGACTAGCGGGAGGTGGGTACGAGCAGTACTTC
CASSVGLAGGGYEQYF
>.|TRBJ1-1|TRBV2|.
TGTGCCAGCAGTGGAGAGAGTACTGAAGCTTTCTTT
CASSGESTEAFF
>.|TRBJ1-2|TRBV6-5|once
TGTGCCAGCAGTTACTCGATGCTGGGGAACTATGGCTACACCTTC
CASSYSMLGNYGYTF
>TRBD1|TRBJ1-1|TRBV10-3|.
TGTGCCATCAGTGAGCCTGGACAGGGTCGGGACACTGAAGCTTTCTTT
CAISEPGQGRDTEAFF
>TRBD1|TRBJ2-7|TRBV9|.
TGTGCCAGCAGCTCCCGACAGGGGGCTGGCGAGCAGTACTTC
CASSSRQGAGEQYF
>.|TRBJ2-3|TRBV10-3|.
TGTGCCATCAGTGAGAGCCAGGGGGATACGCAGTATTTT
CAISESQGDTQYF
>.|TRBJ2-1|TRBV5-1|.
TGCGCCAGCAGCGGGGACCTCTCCTACAATGAGCAGTTCTTC
CASSGDLSYNEQFF
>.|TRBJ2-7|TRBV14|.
TGTGCCAGCAGCCAATACAGGGTTTTGTACGAGCAGTACTTC
CASSQYRVLYEQYF
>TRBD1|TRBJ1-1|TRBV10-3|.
TGTGCCAGCCGGGACAGGGACTGGGACACTGAAGCTTTCTTT
CASRDRDWDTEAFF
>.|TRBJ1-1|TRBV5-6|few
TGTGCCAGCAGCTTGGTAGGGATGCCCACTGAAGCTTTCTTT
CASSLVGMPTEAFF
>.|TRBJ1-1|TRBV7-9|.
TGTGCCAGCAGCCTCCGTCGAGGCACTGAAGCTTTCTTT
CASSLRRGTEAFF
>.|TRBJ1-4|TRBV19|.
TGTGCCAGTAGTTTGTCCGGGAGTGAAAAACTGTTTTTT
CASSLSGSEKLFF
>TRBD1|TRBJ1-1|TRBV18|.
TGTGCCAGCTCACGCGCTACAGGGGCGGGGGAAGCTTTCTTT
CASSRATGAGEAFF
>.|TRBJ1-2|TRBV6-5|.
TGTGCCAGCAGTTACTCGGGGGTGGGGAACTATGGCTACACCTTC
CASSYSGVGNYGYTF
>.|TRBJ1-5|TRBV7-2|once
TGTGCCAGCAGTAGGAGCAGCAATCAGCCCCAGCATTTT
CASSRSSNQPQHF
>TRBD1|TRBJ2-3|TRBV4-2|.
TGTGCCAGCAGTCCATTTAGGGGACAGGGGACAGATACGCAGTATTTT
CASSPFRGQGTDTQYF
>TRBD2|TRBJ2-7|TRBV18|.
TGTGCCAGCTCACCAAACCCGGGAGGGCGGGTAGGCGAGCAGTACTTC
CASSPNPGGRVGEQYF
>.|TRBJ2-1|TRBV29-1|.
TGCAGCGTTGAGATAGAGCAGTTCTTC
CSVEIEQFF
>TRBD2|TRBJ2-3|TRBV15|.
TGTGCCACCAGCAGAGCGGGCGGGGGGAACATGTATACGCAGTATTTT
CATSRAGGGNMYTQYF
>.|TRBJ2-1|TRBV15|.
TGTGCCACCAGCAGAGATGGGCGACTATACAATGAGCAGTTCTTC
CATSRDGRLYNEQFF